Below are 9 T cell receptor beta chains sequenced from a single sample in a study of metastatic and nonmetastatic thyroid tumors. Thyroid surgery took place with no prior treatment in any patient. TCRdb reanalyzed the PCR reads via MiXCR. Here the sample spans roughly 63,000 clones, around 15% being singletons. Sequenced material: blood. The receptors were sampled from a male donor with papillary thyroid cancer or a benign thyroid nodule (not recorded which). Some clones in this sample may be carry-over from other donors' samples.

This clone was observed many times. The chain couples TRBV6-1 to TRBJ1-1, with 7 nucleotides matching TRBD1. Germline-derived CDR1 and CDR2 are MNHNS and SASEGT. The CDR3 has 13 amino acids. The V gene end was trimmed by 5 bases and the J gene end by 5 bases; junction bases not matched to a gene: 5. CDR3 DNA sequence: TGTGCCAGCAGTCGCACAGGGGATACTGAAGCTTTCTTT. This sequence encodes CASSRTGDTEAFF.

This clone was counted many times. The genes are TRBV20-1 and TRBJ2-5; TRBD2 matches 10 bases. V was clipped by 3 bases and J by 2 bases; unmatched bases: 9. The CDR3 covers 16 residues. Germline values: CDR1 DFQATT, CDR2 SNEGSKA (reference sequence). CDR3 coding DNA: TGCAGTGCTAGGCTAGCGGGGGCCTTTCTTCAAGAGACCCAGTACTTC. Its protein product is CSARLAGAFLQETQYF.

A remark on this clone: A much larger clone is a single base away; this may be a read error. V gene TRBV6-5 combines with J gene TRBJ2-1, with 13 bases lining up with TRBD2. The CDR3 totals 17 residues. From germline, CDR1 is MNHEY and CDR2 SVGAGI. The CDR3 protein is CASIYSILAGGIYEQFF. The DNA of the CDR3 is TGTGCCAGCATTTACTCGATACTAGCGGGGGGGATTTATGAGCAGTTCTTC.

This clone was picked up many times. The rearrangement joins TRBV25-1 to TRBJ2-3; tentative D call: TRBD1 (6 bases). The CDR3 has 14 residues. Per the germline V gene, CDR1 is MGHDK and CDR2 is SYGVNS. V lost 3 bases and J 5 bases, leaving 12 bases between the germline ends. The CDR3 loop reads CASSDPQGQDTQYF. The CDR3 DNA reads TGTGCCAGCAGTGATCCGCAGGGACAAGATACGCAGTATTTT.

This clone was seen at least ten times. The chain employs TRBV20-1 and TRBJ2-7, with 10 bases identical to TRBD2. Germline V gene lookup returns CDR1 DFQATT and CDR2 SNEGSKA (reference sequence). This CDR3 has 16 amino acids. V trimming: 0 bases; J trimming: 3 bases; junction bases outside the gene matches: 8. DNA of the CDR3: TGCAGTGCTAGAGACCCCCGGACTAGCGGAAACTACGAGCAGTACTTC. It yields the protein CSARDPRTSGNYEQYF.

This clone was seen repeatedly, ten times or more. V usage is TRBV7-2 and J usage is TRBJ2-2; D remains ambiguous. The CDR3 consists of 12 residues. Trimming left V 1 base short and J 8 bases short, with 5 bases between. Looked up from germline, CDR1 is SGHTA and CDR2 is FQGNSA. The CDR3 sequence: CASSLGIGELFF. The DNA of the CDR3 is TGTGCCAGCAGCTTAGGGATTGGGGAGCTGTTTTTT. The full variable domain, its missing parts supplied by reference TRBV7-2 and TRBJ2-2, is GAGVSQSPSNKVTEKGKDVELRCDPISGHTALYWYRQSLGQGLEFLIYFQGNSAPDKSGLPSDRFSAERTGGSVSTLTIQRTQQEDSAVYLCASSLGIGELFFGEGSRLTVL.

This clone has at least ten counts. The chain employs TRBV20-1 and TRBJ2-7; no definite D call. Germline V CDR1 and CDR2: DFQATT, SNEGSKA (reference sequence). This CDR3 region has 13 residues. V was clipped by 6 bases and J by 6 bases, with 18 bases between them. The CDR3 sequence: CSAMPRWSPEQYV. CDR3 sequence (DNA): TGCAGTGCAATGCCCCGTTGGTCTCCCGAGCAGTACGTC.

This clone was counted only a few times. V is TRBV6-1 and J is TRBJ1-5; no reliable D call. This CDR3 has 15 amino acids. Trimming took 3 bases from V and 0 from J, leaving 9 bases between them. Germline V gene data show CDR1 as MNHNS and CDR2 as SASEGT. The CDR3 nucleotides read TGTGCCAGCAGTGAGGTGGGCAATAGCAATCAGCCCCAGCATTTT. Translated: CASSEVGNSNQPQHF.

CDR3 DNA sequence: TGTGCCAGCAGTCCCACCGGGACTAGCGACTACGAGCAGTACTTC. It translates to CASSPTGTSDYEQYF. The chain employs TRBV7-8 and TRBJ2-7, with 10 bases matching TRBD2. The CDR3 is made up of 15 amino acids. Unmatched junction bases numbered 8, after V lost 6 bases and J lost 3 bases. Germline lookup yields CDR1 SGHVS and CDR2 FQNEAQ.